The 32 T cell receptor beta chains in this list originate from one sample, sequenced in a study of human T cells and chemical hapten exposure. One entry per CDR3 protein, called by TCRdb with MiXCR from the 5' RACE reads. The repertoire has about 140,000 distinct CDR3 sequences, 4.1% of them found once; the top ten carry roughly 1.4%. Total RNA extraction was carried out from unfractionated whole blood. Every receptor here comes from a female donor in good health.

This clonotype was picked up many times. The V call is TRBV28, the J call TRBJ2-1, with 8 nucleotides matching TRBD1. Germline trimming cut 6 bases from V and 7 bases from J; bases unmatched to any gene: 8. Germline CDR1 and CDR2: MDHEN and SYDVKM. CDR3 length: 14 residues. CDR3 protein: CASSLQGGINEQFF. CDR3 bases: TGTGCCAGCAGCCTACAGGGGGGTATAAATGAGCAGTTCTTC.

The CDR3 nucleotides read TGCAGTGCTAGATATCCGGGACAGGGGGCGCGTGGCTACACCTTC. It specifies CSARYPGQGARGYTF. V is TRBV20-1 and J is TRBJ1-2; 12 nucleotides agree with TRBD1. V dropped 2 bases and J dropped 7; count of bases not matched to a gene: 8. The CDR3 has 15 amino acids. CDR1 and CDR2 (germline): DFQATT, SNEGSKA (reference sequence).

This clonotype was seen many times. The rearrangement joins TRBV20-1 to TRBJ1-1; D is unresolved. Between the trimmed V and J ends, which lost 5 bases and 6 bases, there was a span of 10 bases. There are 11 residues in the CDR3. The V gene's germline CDR1 is DFQATT and CDR2 SNEGSKA (reference sequence). CDR3 nucleotides: TGCAGTGCTGTAGGTGGGTCTGAAGCTTTCTTT. Protein: CSAVGGSEAFF.

There are many counts of this clonotype. The V call is TRBV5-1, the J call TRBJ1-1; 7 bases align to TRBD1. J lost 0 bases, V lost 2 bases, and 7 bases had no gene match. The length of the CDR3 is 16 residues. Germline assignment: CDR1 SGHRS and CDR2 YFSETQ. The CDR3 DNA reads as TGCGCCAGCAGCTTCGGGACAGCCTCTCTGAACACTGAAGCTTTCTTT. Its protein is CASSFGTASLNTEAFF.

This chain links TRBV10-3 with TRBJ2-1; 11 bases align to TRBD2. V gave up 5 bases and J gave up 4 bases; unmatched junction bases: 4. The germline V gene encodes CDR1 ENHRY and CDR2 SYGVKD. The CDR3 is 15 residues long. Here the CDR3 reads CAISTIAGGYNEQFF. The CDR3 DNA is TGTGCCATCAGTACTATAGCGGGGGGGTACAATGAGCAGTTCTTC.

The table lists this clonotype with a few counts. V usage is TRBV6-1 and J usage is TRBJ1-2; D may be TRBD1 (6 bases). The germline CDR1 and CDR2 sequences are MNHNS and SASEGT. The CDR3 extends over 16 amino acids. Trimming shortened V by 5 bases and J by 0 bases, and 16 bases separated the two germline ends. CDR3 amino acids: CASSLTGRVANYGYTF. CDR3 DNA sequence: TGTGCCAGCAGTTTAACAGGGAGAGTGGCTAACTATGGCTACACCTTC.

The chain carries TRBV7-3 and TRBJ2-1, with 8 bases that match TRBD2. Trimming at V came to 5 bases and at J to 7 bases, leaving 13 bases not matched to a gene. This CDR3 has 16 residues. The V gene's germline CDR1 is SGHTA and CDR2 FQGTGA. The CDR3 protein is CASSPRGLGDRNEQFF. CDR3 in DNA: TGTGCCAGCAGCCCCCGGGGACTAGGGGATAGGAATGAGCAGTTCTTC.

At least ten counts were recorded for this clonotype. The chain uses TRBV5-1 and TRBJ2-3; D gene ambiguous. This CDR3 contains 15 residues. V was cut by 1 base and J by 1 base, with 10 bases left in between. Per germline, CDR1 SGHRS and CDR2 YFSETQ. The CDR3 sequence: CASSLNEGGTDTQYF. The CDR3, as DNA: TGCGCCAGCAGCTTGAACGAAGGAGGCACAGATACGCAGTATTTT.

This clonotype was detected ten times or more. The V call is TRBV20-1, the J call TRBJ1-3; D call uncertain. The CDR3 covers 16 residues. Looked up from germline, CDR1 is DFQATT and CDR2 is SNEGSKA (reference sequence). With 6 bases removed from V and 1 base from J, the gap between germline ends came to 19 bases. The CDR3 DNA sequence: TGCAGTGCCCCCTCGGGCAGTCCCCTTTCTGGAAACACCATATATTTT. It yields the protein CSAPSGSPLSGNTIYF.

This clonotype was detected ten times or more. The chain has TRBV5-1 and TRBJ2-3, with TRBD2 matching over 15 bases. Germline lookup yields CDR1 SGHRS and CDR2 YFSETQ. CDR3 length: 17 residues. The trim removed 4 bases at V and 2 bases at J, leaving 5 bases unmatched. The chain's CDR3 is CASSRTSGGAVTDTQYF. The DNA of the CDR3 is TGCGCCAGCAGCCGGACTAGCGGGGGGGCGGTCACAGATACGCAGTATTTT.

This clonotype was seen a handful of times. This chain links TRBV10-3 with TRBJ2-3, with D possibly being TRBD2 (6 bases). The germline gives CDR1 ENHRY, CDR2 SYGVKD. V shed 7 bases and J shed 4 bases, with 18 bases lying between them. This CDR3 comprises 15 residues. CDR3 in DNA: TGTGCCATCACTATAACTAGCCCGGGGGCAGATACGCAGTATTTT. The encoded protein is CAITITSPGADTQYF.

This clonotype was detected ten times or more. The V gene is TRBV5-6, the J gene TRBJ1-1; 9 bases match TRBD1. Germline V gene sequence: CDR1 SGHDT, CDR2 YYEEEE. The CDR3 covers 14 residues. Losses at the gene ends were 9 bases for V and 5 bases for J; bases not matched to a gene: 11. The CDR3 DNA reads as TGTGCCATCACCACCGGGACAGGGAGAACTGAAGCTTTCTTT. Protein product: CAITTGTGRTEAFF.

In its sample, this clonotype was seen many times. The rearrangement joins TRBV7-6 to TRBJ1-3; D gene unclear. This CDR3 has 15 amino acids. V lost 5 bases and J lost 1, with 12 bases in between. Germline V gives CDR1 SGHVS, CDR2 FNYEAQ. For the CDR3, the DNA is TGTGCCAGCAGCCCCGTCAACTGGTCTGGAAACACCATATATTTT. Residues: CASSPVNWSGNTIYF.

There are many counts of this clonotype. The chain uses TRBV20-1 and TRBJ2-2; 9 positions match TRBD1. The length of the CDR3 is 17 residues. After removal of 0 bases from V and 1 base from J, the junction contained 6 bases not matched to a gene. The germline V gene encodes CDR1 DFQATT and CDR2 SNEGSKA (reference sequence). The CDR3 DNA is TGCAGTGCTAGAGACGTCGACAGGGGGGAGAACACCGGGGAGCTGTTTTTT. It specifies CSARDVDRGENTGELFF.

The CDR3 spells CASSHLGQAYGYTF. The CDR3 DNA reads as TGCGCCAGCAGCCACCTGGGACAGGCCTATGGCTACACCTTC. The chain is built from TRBV4-3 and TRBJ1-2; TRBD1 agrees at 8 bases. This CDR3 contains 14 residues. CDR1 LGHNA and CDR2 YSLEER come from the germline V gene. J lost 4 bases, V lost 3 bases, and 4 bases had no gene match.

The chain uses TRBV7-2 and TRBJ2-1; D gene unclear. This CDR3 comprises 16 residues. The germline V and J ends were trimmed by 5 bases and 0 bases, with 14 bases remaining between them. Germline V gene lookup returns CDR1 SGHTA and CDR2 FQGNSA. The CDR3 coding sequence is TGTGCCAGCAGCACAGTTGTGGCTAGCTCCTACAATGAGCAGTTCTTC. This encodes CASSTVVASSYNEQFF. The entire variable domain, with the rest obtained from reference TRBV7-2 and TRBJ2-1, is as follows: GAGVSQSPSNKVTEKGKDVELRCDPISGHTALYWYRQSLGQGLEFLIYFQGNSAPDKSGLPSDRFSAERTGGSVSTLTIQRTQQEDSAVYLCASSTVVASSYNEQFFGPGTRLTVL.

This clonotype was seen at least ten times. The chain combines TRBV12-3 or TRBV12-4 with TRBJ1-6; the D gene is possibly TRBD1 (6 bases). The length of the CDR3 is 14 residues. The germline V and J ends were trimmed by 7 bases and 7 bases, with 14 bases remaining between them. CDR3 loop: CASTLRGPNSPLHF. CDR3 sequence (DNA): TGTGCCAGCACCCTCCGGGGGCCAAATTCACCCCTCCACTTT.

This clonotype was recorded at least ten times. The CDR3 DNA sequence: TGTGCCAGCAGCTTAACTCGGGGCCTGAGCACTGAAGCTTTCTTT. Amino acids: CASSLTRGLSTEAFF. The J gene is TRBJ1-1, the V gene TRBV11-1; D might be TRBD1 (5 bases). This CDR3 is 15 amino acids long. Germline CDR1 is SGHAT and CDR2 is FQDESV (reference sequence). With 2 bases removed from V and 4 bases from J, the gap between germline ends came to 14 bases. The full variable domain, rest sourced from reference TRBV11-1 and TRBJ1-1, is EAEVAQSPRYKITEKSQAVAFWCDPISGHATLYWYRQILGQGPELLVQFQDESVVDDSQLPKDRFSAERLKGVDSTLKIQPAELGDSAMYLCASSLTRGLSTEAFFGQGTRLTVV.

This clonotype appeared many times. The rearrangement uses TRBV5-1 and TRBJ2-4; D is perhaps TRBD2 (6 bases). CDR1 and CDR2 from the germline V gene are SGHRS and YFSETQ. The CDR3 is 14 residues long. V gave up 4 bases and J gave up 2 bases, with 10 bases separating them. As DNA, the CDR3 is TGCGCCAGCAGCCCGGGGGTAACCAAAAACATTCAGTACTTC. It translates to CASSPGVTKNIQYF.

This clonotype was picked up many times. The gene calls are TRBV5-4 and TRBJ2-2; D gene uncertain. With 5 bases removed from V and 0 bases from J, the gap between germline ends came to 11 bases. Germline loops: CDR1 SGHNT, CDR2 YYREEE (reference sequence). This CDR3 comprises 15 residues. CDR3 sequence reads: CASRNRAANTGELFF. CDR3 bases: TGTGCCAGCAGAAACCGGGCGGCGAACACCGGGGAGCTGTTTTTT.

This clonotype came up many times. The chain couples TRBV7-2 to TRBJ1-5; D is undetermined. The CDR3 runs 13 residues. Germline values: CDR1 SGHTA, CDR2 FQGNSA. V was pared by 1 base and J by 7 bases, with 8 bases between. The CDR3 nucleotides read TGTGCCAGCAGCTTAGTTGAGGGACAGCCCCAGCATTTT. Its translation is CASSLVEGQPQHF.

This clonotype showed up many times. The chain uses TRBV6-5 and TRBJ2-1; the D is unclear. Trimming removed 4 bases from V and 8 bases from J, with 12 bases in between. The germline V gene encodes CDR1 MNHEY and CDR2 SVGAGI. The CDR3 consists of 13 residues. CDR3 sequence (DNA): TGTGCCAGCAGTTTTCGGGCCGGCGATGAGCAGTTCTTC. This codes for CASSFRAGDEQFF.

This clonotype came up many times. This chain uses TRBV6-6 with TRBJ1-4, with unresolved D. CDR1 is MNHNY, CDR2 SVGAGI, per germline (reference sequence). V was cut by 6 bases and J by 4 bases, with 24 bases left in between. CDR3 length equals 18 residues. CDR3 sequence (DNA): TGTGCCAGCAGCCTACCTCCCCCCCCGGAGCCCCATAATGAAAAACTGTTTTTT. Translated, it gives CASSLPPPPEPHNEKLFF.

Many counts were recorded for this clonotype. As DNA, the CDR3 is TGCAGCGTTGAATTTCTATTGGGGGGCTCGCGCACAGATACGCAGTATTTT. It codes for CSVEFLLGGSRTDTQYF. The chain has TRBV29-1 and TRBJ2-3; D may be TRBD1 or TRBD2 (6 bases each). Trimming pared 2 bases from V and 1 base from J, leaving 19 bases between. From germline, CDR1 is SQVTM and CDR2 ANQGSEA. The CDR3 contains 17 residues.

This clonotype was counted a few times. Mismatch with germline at one junction end may stem from a read error. The chain carries TRBV6-2 or TRBV6-3 and TRBJ2-7; D may be TRBD1 or TRBD2 (5 bases each). The CDR3 has 17 residues. CDR1 and CDR2 (germline): MNHEY, SVGEGT. CDR3 loop: CASIERGRGKSSDEQYF. CDR3 nucleotides: TGTGCCAGCATTGAGAGGGGACGGGGTAAAAGCTCCGACGAGCAGTACTTC.

This clonotype was observed at least ten times. The chain combines TRBV5-4 with TRBJ2-5; a possible D gene is TRBD2 (6 bases). CDR1 is SGHNT and CDR2 is YYREEE in the germline V gene (reference sequence). The CDR3 contains 15 residues. Trimming took 4 bases from V and 5 from J, leaving 18 bases between them. The CDR3 DNA is TGTGCCAGCAGCCGGGGGACGGGCTCGCGGGAGACCCAGTACTTC. Protein sequence: CASSRGTGSRETQYF. Together with reference TRBV5-4 and TRBJ2-5, the CDR3 gives the full variable domain: ETGVTQSPTHLIKTRGQQVTLRCSSQSGHNTVSWYQQALGQGPQFIFQYYREEENGRGNFPPRFSGLQFPNYSSELNVNALELDDSALYLCASSRGTGSRETQYFGPGTRLLVL.

This clonotype appeared a few times. This chain connects TRBV9 to TRBJ2-7, with 8 bases identical to TRBD2. Looked up from germline, CDR1 is SGDLS and CDR2 is YYNGEE. CDR3 length: 16 amino acids. Unmatched junction bases numbered 8, after V lost 0 bases and J lost 3 bases. The CDR3 spells CASSVEIVAGSYEQYF. Here the CDR3 DNA reads TGTGCCAGCAGCGTAGAAATTGTAGCGGGGAGCTACGAGCAGTACTTC.

The chain is built from TRBV6-5 and TRBJ2-1; D may be TRBD1 (5 bases). The V gene's germline CDR1 is MNHEY and CDR2 SVGAGI. V was cut by 5 bases and J by 8 bases, with 22 bases left in between. This CDR3 is 16 amino acids long. This CDR3 is CASSPTTDTVRYEQFF. CDR3 bases: TGTGCCAGCAGTCCTACGACGGACACGGTTAGGTATGAGCAGTTCTTC.

This clonotype was observed a few times. The chain is built from TRBV12-3 or TRBV12-4 and TRBJ2-7, with D unresolved. The CDR3 totals 11 residues. The ends were cut back, 3 bases at V and 5 bases at J, with 5 bases in the middle. The DNA for the CDR3 is TGTGCCAGCAGTTTCGGAGACGAGCAGTACTTC. This codes for CASSFGDEQYF.

This clonotype was recorded at least ten times. The genes are TRBV20-1 and TRBJ2-7; TRBD1 matches at 8 bases. CDR1 is DFQATT and CDR2 is SNEGSKA in the germline V gene (reference sequence). The CDR3 contains 14 residues. After removal of 1 base from V and 2 bases from J, the junction contained 4 bases not matched to a gene. As DNA, the CDR3 is TGCAGTGCTAGAGGCGGGACAGGTACCTACGAGCAGTACTTC. Translation gives CSARGGTGTYEQYF.

This clonotype was seen a few times. This sequence joins TRBV19 and TRBJ1-4; 9 nucleotides line up with TRBD1. Losses at the gene ends were 5 bases for V and 2 bases for J; bases not matched to a gene: 3. This CDR3 has 15 residues. Germline V gene data show CDR1 as LNHDA and CDR2 as SQIVND (reference sequence). In DNA form, the CDR3 reads TGTGCCAGTAGTGCCACAGGGGGCACTAATGAAAAACTGTTTTTT. Its translation is CASSATGGTNEKLFF.

This clonotype was recorded many times. This chain connects TRBV30 to TRBJ1-4; no reliable D call. Germline-derived CDR1 and CDR2 are GTSNPN and SVGIG (reference sequence). The V and J ends lost 4 bases and 0 bases respectively, with 9 bases between them. This CDR3 is 14 amino acids long. CDR3 nucleotide sequence: TGTGCCTGGACCAGTCGGCCAACTAATGAAAAACTGTTTTTT. Protein: CAWTSRPTNEKLFF.